This T cell receptor beta chain was identified during a study of T cells in Graves' hyperthyroidism and ophthalmopathy. Study-level points and caveats: Prediction of ophthalmopathy progression came a median roughly 6.6 months pre-onset.

From germline, CDR1 is MDHEN and CDR2 SYDVKM. The CDR3 covers 15 residues. V shed 5 bases, J shed 6 bases, and the junction held 10 bases outside the gene matches. Researchers amplified the TCR beta CDR3 regions from RNA transcripts. The study used the HTBI primer set for a first-round RT-PCR of the TCR CDR3. TCRdb reprocessed the multiplex PCR reads via MiXCR and lists one record per CDR3 protein. Of 200,000 to 300,000 distinct CDR3 sequences detected, about a sixth appear once; the ten largest clones hold less than 35%. This clonotype was seen at least ten times. Its antigen is not known. A roughly 10 ml volume of fresh peripheral blood provided the PBMCs.

This clonotype was sampled from a woman aged 18 to 35 with Graves' ophthalmopathy. The specimen was blood. The chain combines TRBV28 with TRBJ1-5, with 7 bases aligning to TRBD1. Here the CDR3 reads CASSPDRAGGQPQHF. In DNA, the CDR3 is TGTGCCAGCAGTCCCGACAGGGCGGGGGGTCAGCCCCAGCATTTT. The full variable domain, rest sourced from reference TRBV28 and TRBJ1-5, is DVKVTQSSRYLVKRTGEKVFLECVQDMDHENMFWYRQDPGLGLRLIYFSYDVKMKEKGDIPEGYSVSREKKERFSLILESASTNQTSMYLCASSPDRAGGQPQHFGDGTRLSIL.